What follows are 24 T cell receptor beta chains derived from one specimen sequenced in a study of identifying expanded T cells in peripheral blood. Only in-frame clones appear in the TCRdb table, and some are missing; sequencing was by immunoSEQ multiplex PCR. The table lists about 90,000 clones, around 87% of them singletons, with roughly 5.3% in the top ten. The sample comprised blood. The receptors originated from a person aged 18 to 69 in good health.

The J gene is TRBJ2-7, the V gene TRBV19; 7 bases are a match to TRBD1. The V gene end was trimmed by 7 bases and the J gene end by 2 bases; junction bases not matched to a gene: 5. This CDR3 region has 13 residues. Germline V CDR1 and CDR2: LNHDA, SQIVND (reference sequence). CDR3 DNA: TGTGCCAGTACTGGGGACAGTGCCTACGAGCAGTACTTC. It encodes CASTGDSAYEQYF.

The chain is built from TRBV7-2 and TRBJ1-1; D gene ambiguous. Germline loops: CDR1 SGHTA, CDR2 FQGNSA. The CDR3 has 15 residues. Trimming took 5 bases from V and 4 from J, leaving 17 bases between them. The CDR3 sequence: CASSPVAAKGTEAFF. The CDR3, as DNA: TGTGCCAGCAGCCCCGTCGCGGCGAAGGGCACTGAAGCTTTCTTT.

The chain recombines TRBV18 with TRBJ1-1; maybe TRBD1 (5 bases). Trimming took 5 bases from V and 1 from J, leaving 20 bases between them. This CDR3 is built from 17 residues. The germline gives CDR1 KGHSH, CDR2 LQKENI. Written as DNA, the CDR3 is TGTGCCAGCTCATCTTCCGGACCGGGACGGAGGAACACTGAAGCTTTCTTT. Amino acid sequence: CASSSSGPGRRNTEAFF. The variable domain in full, with the rest retrieved from reference TRBV18 and TRBJ1-1, is NAGVMQNPRHLVRRRGQEARLRCSPMKGHSHVYWYRQLPEEGLKFMVYLQKENIIDESGMPKERFSAEFPKEGPSILRIQQVVRGDSAAYFCASSSSGPGRRNTEAFFGQGTRLTVV.

This clone appeared once. The rearrangement links TRBV29-1 to TRBJ2-7, with 11 bases fitting TRBD2. This CDR3 is 13 amino acids long. V shed 6 bases, J shed 4 bases, and the junction held 5 bases outside the gene matches. Germline CDR1 SQVTM, CDR2 ANQGSEA. In nucleotides, the CDR3 is TGCAGCGTCATTAGCGGGGGGGGTTACGAGCAGTACTTC. Translation gives CSVISGGGYEQYF.

The gene calls are TRBV25-1 and TRBJ2-7; 7 nucleotides line up with TRBD1. The germline V gene encodes CDR1 MGHDK and CDR2 SYGVNS. Unmatched junction bases numbered 2, after V lost 6 bases and J lost 3 bases. The CDR3 length is 12 residues. In DNA, the CDR3 is TGTGCCAGCAGGAGGGACAGCTACGAGCAGTACTTC. It codes for CASRRDSYEQYF.

This chain joins TRBV6-5 and TRBJ1-4; D remains unclear. The germline V and J ends were trimmed by 4 bases and 8 bases, with 14 bases remaining between them. This CDR3 is built from 14 residues. In germline, CDR1 is MNHEY, CDR2 SVGAGI. CDR3 amino acids: CASSLRPDLEKLFF. In DNA form, the CDR3 reads TGTGCCAGCAGTTTAAGGCCTGACTTAGAAAAACTGTTTTTT.

With regard to this clone: A junction end diverges from the germline sequence, so it may reflect a read error. The chain combines TRBV7-8 with TRBJ1-2; D is possibly TRBD1 (5 bases). CDR3 length equals 12 residues. Per the germline V gene, CDR1 is SGHVS and CDR2 is FQNEAQ. CDR3 coding DNA: TGTGCCAGCAGCTTAGAACCGGGGCTGCCGTTTTTC. The encoded protein is CASSLEPGLPFF.

This clone was counted only a few times. This rearrangement joins TRBV6-4 to TRBJ1-1, with TRBD1 matching 7 bases. The germline V gene has CDR1 MRHNA and CDR2 SNTAGT. The trim removed 5 bases at V and 1 base at J, leaving 1 base unmatched. The CDR3 extends over 13 amino acids. The chain's CDR3 is CASSQGENTEAFF. CDR3 DNA: TGTGCCAGCAGTCAGGGGGAGAACACTGAAGCTTTCTTT.

The gene calls are TRBV7-9 and TRBJ2-7; TRBD2 matches at 12 bases. Trimming cost V 6 bases and J 5 bases; bases outside gene matches: 8. From germline, CDR1 is SEHNR and CDR2 FQNEAQ (reference sequence). The CDR3 sequence is 15 residues long. CDR3 DNA: TGTGCCAGCAGTCTAGCGGGGGGGCGATTGGACGAGCAGTACTTC. Encoded protein: CASSLAGGRLDEQYF. Full variable domain (missing parts from reference TRBV7-9 and TRBJ2-7): DTGVSQNPRHKITKRGQNVTFRCDPISEHNRLYWYRQTLGQGPEFLTYFQNEAQLEKSRLLSDRFSAERPKGSFSTLEIQRTEQGDSAMYLCASSLAGGRLDEQYFGPGTRLTVT.

This chain uses TRBV5-4 with TRBJ2-5; no clear D. The CDR3 covers 17 residues. The germline CDR1 and CDR2 sequences are SGHNT and YYREEE (reference sequence). The V end was cut by 0 bases, the J end by 0 bases, with 15 bases between. The CDR3 sequence is CASSLDQDVGYQETQYF. DNA for the CDR3: TGTGCCAGCAGCTTGGATCAAGATGTTGGGTACCAAGAGACCCAGTACTTC. Combining the CDR3 with reference TRBV5-4 and TRBJ2-5 gives the whole variable domain ETGVTQSPTHLIKTRGQQVTLRCSSQSGHNTVSWYQQALGQGPQFIFQYYREEENGRGNFPPRFSGLQFPNYSSELNVNALELDDSALYLCASSLDQDVGYQETQYFGPGTRLLVL.

This clone was observed once. The CDR3 protein is CASTGQDYTEAFF. The CDR3 DNA reads as TGTGCCAGCACTGGACAGGACTACACTGAAGCTTTCTTT. This sequence joins TRBV2 and TRBJ1-1; 7 bases fit TRBD1. Germline values: CDR1 SNHLY, CDR2 FYNNEI. V was pared by 7 bases and J by 3 bases, with 5 bases of the junction left unmatched. CDR3 length equals 13 residues.

The chain has TRBV19 and TRBJ2-1, with 10 bases aligning to TRBD1. The CDR3 contains 15 residues. With 5 bases clipped from V and 4 bases from J, the junction kept 5 bases outside the gene matches. Germline V CDR1 and CDR2: LNHDA, SQIVND (reference sequence). The CDR3 loop is CASSGTGALYNEQFF. For the CDR3, the DNA is TGTGCCAGTAGTGGGACAGGGGCGCTTTACAATGAGCAGTTCTTC. The whole variable domain, remainder taken from reference TRBV19 and TRBJ2-1, is DGGITQSPKYLFRKEGQNVTLSCEQNLNHDAMYWYRQDPGQGLRLIYYSQIVNDFQKGDIAEGYSVSREKKESFPLTVTSAQKNPTAFYLCASSGTGALYNEQFFGPGTRLTVL.

This chain uses TRBV7-8 with TRBJ2-7; possibly TRBD1 for D (6 bases). The CDR3 runs 15 residues. Germline CDR1 SGHVS, CDR2 FQNEAQ. Deletions cut 3 bases from V and 4 bases from J, with 16 bases between. In nucleotides, the CDR3 is TGTGCCAGCAGCTTGACAGGACTTGGTAAATACGAGCAGTACTTC. This codes for CASSLTGLGKYEQYF. Full variable domain (missing parts from reference TRBV7-8 and TRBJ2-7): GAGVSQSPRYKVAKRGQDVALRCDPISGHVSLFWYQQALGQGPEFLTYFQNEAQLDKSGLPSDRFFAERPEGSVSTLKIQRTQQEDSAVYLCASSLTGLGKYEQYFGPGTRLTVT.

V usage is TRBV9 and J usage is TRBJ2-1, with 9 bases aligning to TRBD2. CDR3 length: 18 residues. Germline V gives CDR1 SGDLS, CDR2 YYNGEE. The trim removed 0 bases at V and 0 bases at J, leaving 7 bases unmatched. The CDR3 here is CASSVGVAGVFSYNEQFF. DNA for the CDR3: TGTGCCAGCAGCGTAGGCGTAGCGGGGGTCTTCTCCTACAATGAGCAGTTCTTC.

The chain joins TRBV10-3 to TRBJ2-3, with 12 bases identical to TRBD2. With 4 bases clipped from V and 5 bases from J, the junction kept 10 bases outside the gene matches. CDR3 size: 17 residues. Germline V gene lookup returns CDR1 ENHRY and CDR2 SYGVKD. CDR3 region: CAISGISSGGAVDTQYF. CDR3 in DNA: TGTGCCATCAGTGGGATCTCTAGCGGGGGGGCTGTAGATACGCAGTATTTT.

V gene TRBV5-6 combines with J gene TRBJ1-6; D gene ambiguous. The germline CDR1 and CDR2 sequences are SGHDT and YYEEEE. The germline V and J ends were trimmed by 4 bases and 7 bases, with 15 bases remaining between them. CDR3 length equals 15 residues. CDR3 amino acids: CASSPRWAENSPLHF. The CDR3 nucleotides are TGTGCCAGCAGCCCTAGATGGGCAGAAAATTCACCCCTCCACTTT.

CDR3 nucleotides: TGTGCCAGTAGTTTTTCGCGGACAGGCAACACCATATATTTT. This encodes CASSFSRTGNTIYF. The J gene is TRBJ1-3, the V gene TRBV19; the match to TRBD1 covers 7 bases. Trimming removed 5 bases from V and 7 bases from J; junction bases left unmatched: 8. Germline V gene sequence: CDR1 LNHDA, CDR2 SQIVND (reference sequence). There are 14 residues in the CDR3.

In this sample, this clone turned up once. The chain has TRBV6-5 and TRBJ2-5; 8 bases align to TRBD2. The DNA end lines up better with TRBJ2-7; the J call may be wrong. CDR3 length: 15 amino acids. Germline V gene lookup returns CDR1 MNHEY and CDR2 SVGAGI. The DNA for the CDR3 is TGTGCCAGCACCAACGCCTACTCTAGCGGGTACGAGCAGTACTTC. Its protein is CASTNAYSSGYEQYF.

This chain uses TRBV4-3 with TRBJ1-1; weak D call: TRBD1 (5 bases). The germline V gene has CDR1 LGHNA and CDR2 YSLEER. This CDR3 has 16 amino acids. V shed 0 bases and J shed 5 bases, with 16 bases lying between them. CDR3 in DNA: TGCGCCAGCAGCCAAGATGATCAATGGGGGAGTACTGAAGCTTTCTTT. It is translated as CASSQDDQWGSTEAFF.

The chain recombines TRBV6-5 with TRBJ1-6; D unresolved. The CDR3 is 16 amino acids. The V end lost 2 bases, the J end lost 0 bases, and 8 bases lay between the germline ends. CDR1 is MNHEY, CDR2 SVGAGI, per germline. CDR3 sequence: CASSYRASSYNSPLHF. In DNA form, the CDR3 reads TGTGCCAGCAGTTACAGGGCGAGCTCCTATAATTCACCCCTCCACTTT.

V and J are TRBV5-4 and TRBJ2-1; D is unresolved. The germline CDR1 and CDR2 sequences are SGHNT and YYREEE (reference sequence). The CDR3 covers 15 residues. Trimming left V 0 bases short and J 4 bases short, with 11 bases between. CDR3 region: CASSLDIQNYNEQFF. CDR3 nucleotides: TGTGCCAGCAGCTTGGATATACAGAATTACAATGAGCAGTTCTTC.

The chain is built from TRBV14 and TRBJ2-1; weak D call: TRBD1 (5 bases). There are 14 residues in the CDR3. V shed 1 base and J shed 2 bases, with 6 bases lying between them. Germline CDR1 and CDR2: SGHDN and FVKESK. The CDR3 is CASSQGGPYNEQFF. The CDR3 DNA sequence: TGTGCCAGCAGCCAAGGGGGCCCCTACAATGAGCAGTTCTTC.

This rearrangement joins TRBV7-2 to TRBJ1-2, with 10 bases that match TRBD1. Looked up from germline, CDR1 is SGHTA and CDR2 is FQGNSA. Trimming at V came to 5 bases and at J to 3 bases, leaving 6 bases not matched to a gene. This CDR3 has 15 residues. The chain's CDR3 is CASSKGQGLDYGYTF. CDR3 DNA: TGTGCCAGCAGCAAGGGACAGGGGTTGGACTATGGCTACACCTTC.

The rearrangement uses TRBV12-5 and TRBJ1-4; 7 bases agree with TRBD1. Germline trimming cut 7 bases from V and 9 bases from J; bases unmatched to any gene: 14. The V gene's germline CDR1 is LGHNT and CDR2 FRNRAP. This CDR3 region has 15 residues. For the CDR3, the DNA is TGTGCTAGTGCTCCACCGACAGGGTTTGCGCAAAAACTGTTTTTT. Translation: CASAPPTGFAQKLFF.